These T cell receptor beta chains were read from a single sample in a study of OX40 agonist ivuxolimab in advanced cancers. Measured with immunoSEQ multiplex PCR; TCRdb has only the in-frame clones, and not every one. The data contain under 45,000 clones, about 78% of them singletons. Sequenced material: CD4+ or CD8+ T cells sorted from blood, taken in a trial of the OX40 agonist ivuxolimab. These receptors came from an adult with an advanced solid tumor such as melanoma, head and neck, liver or kidney cancer. Each CDR3 is given with its conserved first and last residue. D genes are given only for firm matches. Size is stated for part of the rows, as once, few or many counts, or as a class when the clone is expanded.

d_call j_call cdr3_length clone_size v_call cdr3_aa cdr3_nt
TRBD1 TRBJ1-1 15 NA TRBV2 CASSPKTGVNTEAFF TGTGCCAGCAGCCCAAAGACAGGGGTGAACACTGAAGCTTTCTTT
TRBD2 TRBJ2-2 16 NA TRBV7-3 CASSLGLAGNTGELFF TGTGCCAGCAGCTTAGGGCTAGCGGGGAACACCGGGGAGCTGTTTTTT
TRBD1 TRBJ2-7 15 once TRBV27 CASSFGRGSPYEQYF TGTGCCAGCAGTTTCGGCAGGGGGTCCCCCTACGAGCAGTACTTC
TRBD1 TRBJ2-7 14 once TRBV11-3 CASSPHRGSSEQYF TGTGCCAGCAGCCCTCACAGGGGGTCCTCCGAGCAGTACTTC
TRBD1 TRBJ2-7 15 NA TRBV7-9 CASSLEDRGDYEQYF TGTGCCAGCAGCTTAGAGGACAGGGGGGACTACGAGCAGTACTTC
NA TRBJ1-1 11 NA TRBV6-6 CASSYSEEAFF TGTGCCAGCAGTTACTCGGAGGAAGCTTTCTTT
TRBD2 TRBJ2-3 15 NA TRBV7-9 CASSLASGGTDTQYF TGTGCCAGCAGCTTAGCTAGCGGGGGCACAGATACGCAGTATTTT
TRBD1 TRBJ2-7 16 few TRBV7-8 CASSLGGRGKSGEQYF TGTGCCAGCAGCTTAGGCGGCAGGGGGAAGAGTGGGGAGCAGTACTTC
NA TRBJ2-1 13 NA TRBV6-5 CASSPETLEEQFF TGTGCCAGCAGTCCCGAAACGTTGGAAGAGCAGTTCTTC
TRBD1 TRBJ1-3 14 once TRBV5-5 CASRDRPSGNTIYF TGTGCCAGCAGGGACAGGCCCTCTGGAAACACCATATATTTT
TRBD2 TRBJ2-5 15 NA TRBV7-9 CASSFLSSGSETQYF TGTGCCAGCAGCTTTCTCTCTAGCGGGAGTGAGACCCAGTACTTC
TRBD1 TRBJ1-1 18 once TRBV2 CASSEGQGQIVWGTEAFF TGTGCCAGCAGTGAAGGACAGGGTCAAATAGTATGGGGCACTGAAGCTTTCTTT
NA TRBJ1-3 13 NA TRBV10-3 CASLRVSGNTIYF TGTGCCAGCCTCAGGGTGTCCGGAAACACCATATATTTT
NA TRBJ2-5 15 few TRBV7-9 CASSLARASQETQYF TGTGCCAGCAGCTTAGCGCGTGCCAGTCAAGAGACCCAGTACTTC
NA TRBJ1-3 15 few TRBV5-6 CASSPSGFSGNTIYF TGTGCCAGCAGCCCGAGCGGGTTTTCTGGAAACACCATATATTTT
NA TRBJ1-2 16 NA TRBV4-1 CASSQDAGGGWYGYTF TGCGCCAGCAGCCAAGATGCCGGGGGGGGATGGTATGGCTACACCTTC
NA TRBJ1-2 14 NA TRBV14 CASSEGIGYYGYTF TGTGCCAGCAGTGAGGGTATCGGATACTATGGCTACACCTTC
NA TRBJ2-1 16 few TRBV7-9 CASSLDPFRGHHEQFF TGTGCCAGCAGCCTAGATCCTTTCCGGGGCCACCATGAGCAGTTCTTC
NA TRBJ2-5 13 NA TRBV29-1 CSVEDPQGETQYF TGCAGCGTTGAAGATCCCCAGGGAGAGACCCAGTACTTC
NA TRBJ1-1 12 NA TRBV23-1 CASSRAVTEAFF TGCGCCAGCAGTCGGGCGGTCACTGAAGCTTTCTTT
NA TRBJ2-3 15 once TRBV6-1 CASSVQSGGTDTQYF TGTGCCAGCAGTGTACAATCCGGAGGCACAGATACGCAGTATTTT
TRBD1 TRBJ1-2 13 NA TRBV5-1 CASSPDRGQGYTF TGCGCCAGCAGCCCGGACAGGGGGCAAGGCTACACCTTC
NA TRBJ2-6 15 NA TRBV18 CASSDGYSGANVLTF TGTGCCAGCTCAGATGGGTACTCTGGGGCCAACGTCCTGACTTTC
NA TRBJ2-2 13 NA TRBV14 CASSRRVTGELFF TGTGCCAGCAGCCGCAGGGTTACCGGGGAGCTGTTTTTT
NA TRBJ2-5 15 NA TRBV7-2 CASSQDGAHQETQYF TGCGCCAGCAGCCAAGATGGGGCACACCAAGAGACCCAGTACTTC
NA TRBJ2-5 12 NA TRBV29-1 CSAPAGGETQYF TGCAGCGCCCCCGCGGGTGGAGAGACCCAGTACTTC
TRBD2 TRBJ2-2 16 NA TRBV19 CASSPRLAGDTGELFF TGTGCCAGTAGTCCGAGGCTAGCGGGAGACACCGGGGAGCTGTTTTTT
NA TRBJ2-7 15 NA TRBV28 CASSFMTASTYEQYF TGTGCCAGCAGTTTTATGACAGCCTCTACCTACGAGCAGTACTTC
NA TRBJ1-1 12 NA TRBV25-1 CASSDPYTEAFF TGTGCCAGCAGTGACCCATACACTGAAGCTTTCTTT
TRBD1 TRBJ1-2 12 few TRBV27 CASRGQGEGYTF TGTGCCAGCAGAGGACAGGGAGAAGGCTACACCTTC
NA TRBJ1-1 15 NA TRBV10-1 CASSEWLGMNTEAFF TGCGCCAGCAGTGAGTGGCTGGGAATGAACACTGAAGCTTTCTTT
TRBD2 TRBJ2-3 16 few TRBV19 CASRQLAGGSADTQYF TGTGCCAGTAGACAACTAGCGGGAGGGTCCGCAGATACGCAGTATTTT
NA TRBJ1-3 13 NA TRBV6-1 CASSDISGNTIYF TGTGCCAGCAGTGACATCTCTGGAAACACCATATATTTT
NA TRBJ2-1 15 NA TRBV6-6 CASSRGEIGYNEQFF TGTGCCAGCAGTAGGGGGGAGATTGGGTACAATGAGCAGTTCTTC
NA TRBJ2-3 16 NA TRBV2 CASSYSAVGSTDTQYF TGTGCCAGCAGCTACTCGGCGGTAGGAAGCACAGATACGCAGTATTTT